A single sample gave rise to the 30 T cell receptor beta chains below, sequenced in a study of CD8 T cells in ankylosing spondylitis (dated by TCRdb to about 2017). Library preparation used 5' RACE. Sequencer: Illumina HiSeq 2500. The public reads were reprocessed in TCRdb via fastp at Q25 and MiXCR, keeping in-frame beta chains. Rows matching on CDR3 protein sequence are summarized as one entry with the most common DNA and genes. Across this sample there are approximately 180,000 distinct CDR3 sequences, with 18% seen only once. The top ten hold roughly 4.5% of the sample. Sequenced: blood, either unsorted or a sorted T cell fraction (not recorded which). The source is a male donor aged 5-29 years with ankylosing spondylitis or in good health (not recorded which). Donor details come from another sample of the same person, matched by shared clones.

This clonotype was counted ten times or more. This chain connects TRBV5-1 to TRBJ2-1; D is uncertain. The CDR3 loop spans 14 amino acids. Germline values: CDR1 SGHRS, CDR2 YFSETQ. The V end was cut by 1 base, the J end by 6 bases, with 11 bases between. This CDR3 reads CASSLRQSGNEQFF. Written as DNA, the CDR3 is TGCGCCAGCAGCTTGAGGCAGTCGGGCAATGAGCAGTTCTTC.

This clonotype has ten or more counts. The chain employs TRBV7-7 and TRBJ2-5; D not resolved. V was cut by 5 bases and J by 5 bases, with 6 bases left in between. Per germline, CDR1 SSHAT and CDR2 FNYEAQ (reference sequence). The CDR3 length is 11 residues. Here the CDR3 reads CASSQGETQYF. DNA of the CDR3: TGTGCCAGCAGCCAAGGCGAGACCCAGTACTTC.

This clonotype was counted at least ten times. The chain is built from TRBV9 and TRBJ2-1, with D perhaps assigned TRBD1 or TRBD2 (5 bases each). This CDR3 is 15 amino acids long. V lost 3 bases and J 4 bases, leaving 14 bases between the germline ends. The germline V gene has CDR1 SGDLS and CDR2 YYNGEE. The CDR3: CASSATGTRYNEQFF. For the CDR3, the DNA is TGTGCCAGCAGCGCAACCGGGACGAGATACAATGAGCAGTTCTTC. Supplemented by reference TRBV9 and TRBJ2-1, the full variable domain reads DSGVTQTPKHLITATGQRVTLRCSPRSGDLSVYWYQQSLDQGLQFLIQYYNGEERAKGNILERFSAQQFPDLHSELNLSSLELGDSALYFCASSATGTRYNEQFFGPGTRLTVL.

V is TRBV19 and J is TRBJ2-3; TRBD2 agrees at 7 bases. The CDR3 totals 15 residues. The germline V gene encodes CDR1 LNHDA and CDR2 SQIVND (reference sequence). V trimming: 5 bases; J trimming: 0 bases; junction bases outside the gene matches: 5. The CDR3 nucleotides read TGTGCCAGTAGTGCACTAGCGTTCAGCACAGATACGCAGTATTTT. This encodes CASSALAFSTDTQYF. Variable domain in full (rest from reference TRBV19 and TRBJ2-3): DGGITQSPKYLFRKEGQNVTLSCEQNLNHDAMYWYRQDPGQGLRLIYYSQIVNDFQKGDIAEGYSVSREKKESFPLTVTSAQKNPTAFYLCASSALAFSTDTQYFGPGTRLTVL.

In this sample, this clonotype turned up many times. This chain connects TRBV5-1 to TRBJ2-1; D unresolved. Germline-derived CDR1 and CDR2 are SGHRS and YFSETQ. With 0 bases removed from V and 8 bases from J, the gap between germline ends came to 6 bases. This CDR3 contains 12 residues. This chain's CDR3 is CASSLARDEQFF. In DNA form, the CDR3 reads TGCGCCAGCAGCTTGGCAAGGGATGAGCAGTTCTTC.

This clonotype was picked up many times. V usage is TRBV10-3 and J usage is TRBJ2-3, with 10 bases fitting TRBD2. The junction had 11 bases not matched to a gene; V was cut back by 0 bases and J by 8 bases. Germline-derived CDR1 and CDR2 are ENHRY and SYGVKD. This CDR3 is 17 amino acids long. CDR3: CAISESIPSGRDGTQYF. CDR3 nucleotides: TGTGCCATCAGTGAGTCTATCCCCAGCGGGAGGGATGGTACGCAGTATTTT.

This clonotype was detected many times. The J gene is TRBJ1-1, the V gene TRBV7-9, with D possibly TRBD1 on 6 matching bases. The V and J ends lost 7 bases and 7 bases respectively, with 16 bases between them. This CDR3 has 13 residues. From germline, CDR1 is SEHNR and CDR2 FQNEAQ (reference sequence). The CDR3 sequence: CASNKGGGLEAFF. CDR3 coding DNA: TGTGCCAGCAACAAAGGGGGGGGGCTTGAAGCTTTCTTT.

The sample holds a few counts of this clonotype. This chain uses TRBV18 with TRBJ2-6; D may be TRBD2 (7 bases). The germline CDR1 and CDR2 sequences are KGHSH and LQKENI. The V end was cut by 3 bases, the J end by 1 base, with 13 bases between. This CDR3 has 17 residues. CDR3 nucleotide sequence: TGTGCCAGCTCACCGACCGGGGGGCGGTCTGGGGCCAACGTCCTGACTTTC. Encoded protein: CASSPTGGRSGANVLTF. Looking up the rest from reference TRBV18 and TRBJ2-6 gives the full variable domain: NAGVMQNPRHLVRRRGQEARLRCSPMKGHSHVYWYRQLPEEGLKFMVYLQKENIIDESGMPKERFSAEFPKEGPSILRIQQVVRGDSAAYFCASSPTGGRSGANVLTFGAGSRLTVL.

The chain has TRBV4-1 and TRBJ2-7; 7 nucleotides align to TRBD2. J was trimmed by 0 bases and V by 1 base; bases with no gene match: 3. Germline CDR1 MGHRA, CDR2 YSYEKL. CDR3 length: 15 amino acids. This CDR3 reads CASSQVGGSSYEQYV. The DNA of the CDR3 is TGCGCCAGCAGCCAAGTAGGCGGGAGCTCCTACGAGCAGTACGTC.

The chain employs TRBV20-1 and TRBJ2-1, with TRBD2 matching over 7 bases. CDR3 length: 15 residues. The V segment lost 6 bases and the J segment 4 bases; nucleotides outside the gene matches: 12. Germline-derived CDR1 and CDR2 are DFQATT and SNEGSKA (reference sequence). As DNA, the CDR3 is TGCAGTGCCAAGAATACGGGACTACTTTACAATGAGCAGTTCTTC. Encoded protein: CSAKNTGLLYNEQFF.

This clonotype was picked up many times. The chain uses TRBV7-8 and TRBJ2-3; D is ambiguous. Germline V gene lookup returns CDR1 SGHVS and CDR2 FQNEAQ. The CDR3 has 15 amino acids. Trimming shortened V by 1 base and J by 4 bases, and 12 bases separated the two germline ends. CDR3 nucleotides: TGTGCCAGCAGCTTAGACGGCCATTATTCAGATACGCAGTATTTT. Its protein is CASSLDGHYSDTQYF.

This chain connects TRBV29-1 to TRBJ2-1; D might be TRBD1 or TRBD2, each matching 5 bases. Trimming removed 4 bases at V and 8 bases at J, with 15 bases between. The germline gives CDR1 SQVTM, CDR2 ANQGSEA. CDR3 size: 13 residues. CDR3 loop: CSVGLGTLDEQFF. CDR3 bases: TGCAGCGTTGGGCTCGGGACCTTGGATGAGCAGTTCTTC.

This clonotype was picked up many times. The V call is TRBV6-5, the J call TRBJ1-1; 8 bases match TRBD1. The CDR3 covers 13 residues. CDR1 MNHEY and CDR2 SVGAGI come from the germline V gene. V trimming: 0 bases; J trimming: 8 bases; junction bases outside the gene matches: 2. The DNA of the CDR3 is TGTGCCAGCAGTTACTCGAGGACAGGGGAAGCTTTCTTT. This codes for CASSYSRTGEAFF.

V is TRBV29-1 and J is TRBJ1-1, with TRBD1 as a possible D gene (5 bases). Germline-derived CDR1 and CDR2 are SQVTM and ANQGSEA. The CDR3 runs 14 residues. The V end lost 3 bases, the J end lost 0 bases, and 11 bases lay between the germline ends. CDR3 amino acids: CSVDRTLMNTEAFF. In nucleotides, the CDR3 is TGCAGCGTTGACCGGACACTCATGAACACTGAAGCTTTCTTT. Combining the CDR3 with reference TRBV29-1 and TRBJ1-1 gives the whole variable domain SAVISQKPSRDICQRGTSLTIQCQVDSQVTMMFWYRQQPGQSLTLIATANQGSEATYESGFVIDKFPISRPNLTFSTLTVSNMSPEDSSIYLCSVDRTLMNTEAFFGQGTRLTVV.

V is TRBV30 and J is TRBJ1-5; D may be TRBD1 (5 bases). CDR1 is GTSNPN, CDR2 SVGIG, per germline (reference sequence). The CDR3 loop spans 16 amino acids. V gave up 2 bases and J gave up 0 bases, with 14 bases separating them. CDR3 region: CAWSPNIGHSNQPQHF. The CDR3 region has the DNA TGTGCCTGGAGTCCTAACATAGGACATAGCAATCAGCCCCAGCATTTT.

This clonotype was seen at least ten times. J is TRBJ1-4 and V is TRBV5-1, with 9 positions matching TRBD1. The germline gives CDR1 SGHRS, CDR2 YFSETQ. The CDR3 contains 15 residues. Losses at the gene ends were 3 bases for V and 5 bases for J; bases not matched to a gene: 5. The CDR3 nucleotides read TGCGCCAGCAGCTGGGGACAGGGCCAAAATGAAAAACTGTTTTTT. It translates to CASSWGQGQNEKLFF.

This chain links TRBV20-1 with TRBJ1-1; no definite D call. Looked up from germline, CDR1 is DFQATT and CDR2 is SNEGSKA (reference sequence). The V end was cut by 1 base, the J end by 5 bases, with 5 bases between. This CDR3 is built from 11 residues. The CDR3 bases are TGCAGTGCTAGAGCGGAAACTGAAGCTTTCTTT. Protein: CSARAETEAFF.

In regard to this clonotype: Since a much larger clone is just one base distant, this may be a read error. The gene calls are TRBV27 and TRBJ1-5; D is ambiguous. CDR3 length equals 12 residues. Trimming removed 6 bases at V and 3 bases at J, with 6 bases between. Germline-derived CDR1 and CDR2 are MNHEY and SMNVEV (reference sequence). The CDR3 loop reads CASSHNNQPQHF. In nucleotides, the CDR3 is TGTGCCAGCAGCCACAACAATCAGCCCCAGCATTTT.

This clonotype appeared many times. V usage is TRBV11-2 and J usage is TRBJ1-1; the D is unclear. This CDR3 spans 16 amino acids. V lost 1 base and J lost 0, with 12 bases in between. Germline V lookup: CDR1 SGHAT, CDR2 FQNNGV. CDR3 nucleotides: TGTGCCAGCAGCTTAGGTGGGCTAGATATGAACACTGAAGCTTTCTTT. It specifies CASSLGGLDMNTEAFF. Supplemented by reference TRBV11-2 and TRBJ1-1, the full variable domain reads EAGVAQSPRYKIIEKRQSVAFWCNPISGHATLYWYQQILGQGPKLLIQFQNNGVVDDSQLPKDRFSAERLKGVDSTLKIQPAKLEDSAVYLCASSLGGLDMNTEAFFGQGTRLTVV.

The rearrangement joins TRBV5-1 to TRBJ2-2, with 8 bases lining up with TRBD2. Trimming cost V 3 bases and J 4 bases; bases outside gene matches: 14. Germline CDR1 SGHRS, CDR2 YFSETQ. The CDR3 covers 18 residues. In DNA, the CDR3 is TGCGCCAGCAGCTGGAGCGACGGAGGGACTAGTTTCACCGGGGAGCTGTTTTTT. Encoded protein: CASSWSDGGTSFTGELFF.

Ten or more counts support this clonotype. The chain couples TRBV29-1 to TRBJ1-2; 8 bases agree with TRBD1. The CDR3 runs to 11 residues. Germline assignment: CDR1 SQVTM and CDR2 ANQGSEA. V gave up 7 bases and J gave up 10 bases; unmatched junction bases: 8. As DNA, the CDR3 is TGCAGCGGTTCCGGGACAGGAGACTACACCTTC. This codes for CSGSGTGDYTF.

This clonotype appeared many times. This chain connects TRBV29-1 to TRBJ2-2, with D possibly being TRBD2 (6 bases). The germline CDR1 and CDR2 sequences are SQVTM and ANQGSEA. The V gene lost 5 bases and the J gene lost 5 bases, with 24 bases spanning the gap. The CDR3 totals 17 residues. The CDR3 bases are TGCAGCGTTCGGCGAGGTTCGGGAGTCGACGGGACCGGGGAGCTGTTTTTT. Encoded protein: CSVRRGSGVDGTGELFF.

This clonotype was detected ten times or more. The chain recombines TRBV29-1 with TRBJ2-2; 9 nucleotides agree with TRBD2. V lost 3 bases, J lost 1 base, and 6 bases stayed unmatched. Per the germline V gene, CDR1 is SQVTM and CDR2 is ANQGSEA. The CDR3 has 16 amino acids. The CDR3: CSVELKTSGNTGELFF. CDR3 DNA: TGCAGCGTTGAGTTGAAGACTAGCGGGAACACCGGGGAGCTGTTTTTT.

V usage is TRBV19 and J usage is TRBJ2-1; D is possibly TRBD2 (6 bases). Germline CDR1 LNHDA, CDR2 SQIVND (reference sequence). Trimming took 4 bases from V and 0 from J, leaving 10 bases between them. CDR3 length: 15 residues. The chain's CDR3 is CASSRDFYSYNEQFF. The CDR3 bases are TGTGCCAGTAGTAGGGACTTCTACTCCTACAATGAGCAGTTCTTC.

Ten or more counts support this clonotype. The chain couples TRBV12-3 or TRBV12-4 to TRBJ2-3; the D is unclear. The ends were cut back, 1 base at V and 9 bases at J, with 11 bases in the middle. The CDR3 sequence is 13 residues long. CDR3 sequence: CASSLEQQITQYF. In DNA, the CDR3 is TGTGCCAGCAGTTTAGAGCAACAGATAACGCAGTATTTT.

Ten or more counts support this clonotype. V usage is TRBV28 and J usage is TRBJ2-3; 9 bases are a match to TRBD2. J was trimmed by 4 bases and V by 6 bases; bases with no gene match: 8. The CDR3 is 15 amino acids. Germline CDR1 and CDR2: MDHEN and SYDVKM. The CDR3 DNA is TGTGCCAGCAGATCCCAGCGGGAGGCGTCAGATACGCAGTATTTT. It is translated as CASRSQREASDTQYF.

V and J are TRBV20-1 and TRBJ1-3; unclear D gene. The germline V gene has CDR1 DFQATT and CDR2 SNEGSKA (reference sequence). V lost 6 bases and J lost 0, with 9 bases in between. CDR3 length: 13 residues. The chain's CDR3 is CSAEDPSGNTIYF. In nucleotides, the CDR3 is TGCAGTGCCGAGGATCCCTCTGGAAACACCATATATTTT.

In its sample, this clonotype was seen many times. V usage is TRBV20-1 and J usage is TRBJ2-1; 12 bases map to TRBD1. J was trimmed by 6 bases and V by 0 bases; bases with no gene match: 0. CDR1 and CDR2 from the germline V gene are DFQATT and SNEGSKA (reference sequence). The CDR3 has 14 residues. The CDR3 reads CSAREGQGANEQFF. DNA of the CDR3: TGCAGTGCTAGAGAGGGACAGGGGGCCAATGAGCAGTTCTTC.

This clonotype has a count of ten or more. The chain links TRBV15 to TRBJ2-7; perhaps TRBD2 as D (6 bases). CDR3 length: 12 residues. With 1 base removed from V and 7 bases from J, the gap between germline ends came to 8 bases. From germline, CDR1 is LNHNV and CDR2 YYDKDF (reference sequence). The CDR3 spells CATSRAGDEQYF. The CDR3 DNA reads TGTGCCACCAGCAGAGCGGGAGATGAGCAGTACTTC.

This clonotype has ten or more counts. This CDR3 reads CASSWKDTQYF. Written as DNA, the CDR3 is TGTGCCAGCAGCTGGAAGGATACGCAGTATTTT. This rearrangement joins TRBV12-3 or TRBV12-4 to TRBJ2-3; no clear D. This CDR3 spans 11 amino acids. Trimming pared 6 bases from V and 6 bases from J, leaving 7 bases between.